This entry features one T cell receptor beta chain sequence. As yet, its antigen is unknown. This sample is drawn from a study of CXCR3-negative and CXCR3-positive naive CD8 T cells. Study-wide results and limits: Comparison of naive subsets found surface CD5 to be comparable, and TCR strength was inferred on the basis of TRB CDR3 properties. Naive cells that were CXCR3-positive had more hydrophobic TRB CDR3s (compared with CXCR3-negative naive cells). The majority of assays used fresh PBMCs, and CXCR3 expression partially decreased after cryopreservation.

Those CD8+ T cells considered naive were CD45RO-CCR7+CD27+CD95-. Each TRB cDNA library was prepared by 5' RACE (with UMI labels). After re-calling the 5' RACE reads, TCRdb lists one entry per CDR3 protein, DNA absent. This table lists around 81,000 distinct CDR3 sequences. Germline values: CDR1 MDHEN, CDR2 SYDVKM. This CDR3 contains 16 residues. The J gene is TRBJ1-5, the V gene TRBV28; no DNA is available, so the TRBD1 call from TCRdb remains unchecked. What was sequenced was naive CXCR3- CD8+ T cells from blood. Subset in this sample: CD45RO-CCR7+CD27+CD95- naive CD8+ T cells lacking CXCR3 (TNR3-). The TCR originated in a human donor in good health. Some clones in this sample may be carry-over from other donors' samples. The CDR3 here is CASSLFPQGVNQPQHF.